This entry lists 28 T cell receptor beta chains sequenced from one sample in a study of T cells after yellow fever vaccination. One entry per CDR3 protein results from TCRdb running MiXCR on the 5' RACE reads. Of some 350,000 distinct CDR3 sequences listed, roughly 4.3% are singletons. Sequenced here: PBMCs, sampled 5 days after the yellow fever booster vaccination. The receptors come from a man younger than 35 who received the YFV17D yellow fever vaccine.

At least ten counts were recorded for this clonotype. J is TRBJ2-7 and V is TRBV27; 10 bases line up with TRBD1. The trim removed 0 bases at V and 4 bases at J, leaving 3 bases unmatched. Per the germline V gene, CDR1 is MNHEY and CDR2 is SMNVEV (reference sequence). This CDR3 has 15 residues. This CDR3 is CASSLSTGGSYEQYF. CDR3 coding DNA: TGTGCCAGCAGTTTATCGACAGGGGGCTCGTACGAGCAGTACTTC.

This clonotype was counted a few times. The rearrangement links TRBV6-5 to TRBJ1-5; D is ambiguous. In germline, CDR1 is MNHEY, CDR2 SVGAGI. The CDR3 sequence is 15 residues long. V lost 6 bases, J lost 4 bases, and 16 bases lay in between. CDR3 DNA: TGTGCCAGCAGCCGTATGGGAGGGCATAATCAGCCCCAGCATTTT. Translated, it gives CASSRMGGHNQPQHF.

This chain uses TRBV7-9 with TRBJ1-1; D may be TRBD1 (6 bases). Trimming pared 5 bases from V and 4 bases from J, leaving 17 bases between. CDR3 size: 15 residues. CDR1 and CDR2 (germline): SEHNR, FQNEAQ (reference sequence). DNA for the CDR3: TGTGCCAGCAGCCCATTTGACGGACAGCGCACTGAAGCTTTCTTT. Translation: CASSPFDGQRTEAFF.

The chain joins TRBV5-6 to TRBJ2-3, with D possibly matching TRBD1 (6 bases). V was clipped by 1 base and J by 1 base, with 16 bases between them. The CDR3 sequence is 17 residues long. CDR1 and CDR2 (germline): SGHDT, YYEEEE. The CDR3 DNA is TGTGCCAGCAGCTTGAGGATTCAGGGGCTAGGCACAGATACGCAGTATTTT. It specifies CASSLRIQGLGTDTQYF.

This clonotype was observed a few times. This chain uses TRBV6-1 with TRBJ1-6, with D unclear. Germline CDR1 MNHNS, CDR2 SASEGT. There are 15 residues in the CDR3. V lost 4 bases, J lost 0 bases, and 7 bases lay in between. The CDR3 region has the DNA TGTGCCAGCAGTGTGAGAAGCTCCTATAATTCACCCCTCCACTTT. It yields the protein CASSVRSSYNSPLHF.

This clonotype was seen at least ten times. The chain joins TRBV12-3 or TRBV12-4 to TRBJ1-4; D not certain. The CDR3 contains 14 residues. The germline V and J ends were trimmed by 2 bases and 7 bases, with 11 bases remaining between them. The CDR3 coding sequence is TGTGCCAGCAGTTTAAGCGGGGAGGGTGAAAAACTGTTTTTT. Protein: CASSLSGEGEKLFF.

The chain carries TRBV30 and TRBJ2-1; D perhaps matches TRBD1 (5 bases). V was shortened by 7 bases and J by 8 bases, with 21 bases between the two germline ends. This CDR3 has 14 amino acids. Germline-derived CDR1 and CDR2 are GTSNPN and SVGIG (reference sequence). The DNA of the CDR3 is TGTGCCTCCGGTGGGTCAGGGAAAGTGGATGAGCAGTTCTTC. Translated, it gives CASGGSGKVDEQFF.

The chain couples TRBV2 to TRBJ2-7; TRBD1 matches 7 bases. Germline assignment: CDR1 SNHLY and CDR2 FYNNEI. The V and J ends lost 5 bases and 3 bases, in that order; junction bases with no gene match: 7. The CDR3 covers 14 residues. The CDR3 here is CASSRSRTGYEQYF. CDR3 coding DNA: TGTGCCAGCAGTCGATCTAGGACAGGCTACGAGCAGTACTTC.

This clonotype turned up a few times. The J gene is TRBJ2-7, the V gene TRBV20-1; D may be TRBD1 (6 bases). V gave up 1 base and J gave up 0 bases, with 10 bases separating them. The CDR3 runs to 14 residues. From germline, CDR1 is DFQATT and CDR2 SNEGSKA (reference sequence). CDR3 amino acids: CSARGQVISYEQYF. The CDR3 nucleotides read TGCAGTGCTAGAGGACAGGTCATCTCCTACGAGCAGTACTTC.

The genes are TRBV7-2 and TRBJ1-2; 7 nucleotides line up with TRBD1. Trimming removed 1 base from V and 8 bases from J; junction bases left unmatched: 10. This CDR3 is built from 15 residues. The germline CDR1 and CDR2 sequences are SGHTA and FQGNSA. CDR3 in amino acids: CASSLGQTGQRGYTF. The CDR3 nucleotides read TGTGCCAGCAGCTTAGGGCAGACGGGACAGCGCGGCTACACCTTC.

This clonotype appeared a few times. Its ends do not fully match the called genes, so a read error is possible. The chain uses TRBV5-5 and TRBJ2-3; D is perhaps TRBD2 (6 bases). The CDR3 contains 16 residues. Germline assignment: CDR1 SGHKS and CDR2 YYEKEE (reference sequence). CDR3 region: CAGSNPGVSSTDTQYF. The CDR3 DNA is TGTGCCGGCAGCAACCCGGGGGTTTCTAGCACAGATACGCAGTATTTT. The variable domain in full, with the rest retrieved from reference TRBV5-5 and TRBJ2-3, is DAGVTQSPTHLIKTRGQQVTLRCSPISGHKSVSWYQQVLGQGPQFIFQYYEKEERGRGNFPDRFSARQFPNYSSELNVNALLLGDSALYLCAGSNPGVSSTDTQYFGPGTRLTVL.

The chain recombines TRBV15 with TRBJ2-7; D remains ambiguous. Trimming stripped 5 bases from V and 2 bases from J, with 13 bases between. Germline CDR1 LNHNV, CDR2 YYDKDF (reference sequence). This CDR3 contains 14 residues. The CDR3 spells CATSGDLRPYEQYV. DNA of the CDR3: TGTGCCACCAGCGGCGACCTAAGGCCCTACGAGCAGTACGTC.

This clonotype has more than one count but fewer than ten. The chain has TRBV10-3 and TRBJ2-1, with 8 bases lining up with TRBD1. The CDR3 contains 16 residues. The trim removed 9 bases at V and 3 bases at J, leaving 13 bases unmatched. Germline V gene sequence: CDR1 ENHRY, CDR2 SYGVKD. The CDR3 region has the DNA TGTGCCATTTCCCCTCCCGGGACAGGCGACTACAATGAGCAGTTCTTC. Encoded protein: CAISPPGTGDYNEQFF.

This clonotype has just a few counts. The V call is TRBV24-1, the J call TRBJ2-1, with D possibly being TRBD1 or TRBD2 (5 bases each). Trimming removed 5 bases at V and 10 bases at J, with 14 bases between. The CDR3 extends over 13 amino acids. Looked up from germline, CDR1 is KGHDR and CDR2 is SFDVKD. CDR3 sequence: CATSGVGAGEQFF. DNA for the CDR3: TGTGCCACCAGTGGAGTCGGGGCGGGCGAGCAGTTCTTC.

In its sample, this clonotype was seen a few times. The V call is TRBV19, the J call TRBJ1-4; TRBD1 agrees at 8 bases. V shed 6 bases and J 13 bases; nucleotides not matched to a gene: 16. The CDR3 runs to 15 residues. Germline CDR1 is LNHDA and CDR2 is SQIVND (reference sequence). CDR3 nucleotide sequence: TGTGCCAGTAGCATCACCAGGGGGCCCGGGCGAGGACTGTTTTTT. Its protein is CASSITRGPGRGLFF.

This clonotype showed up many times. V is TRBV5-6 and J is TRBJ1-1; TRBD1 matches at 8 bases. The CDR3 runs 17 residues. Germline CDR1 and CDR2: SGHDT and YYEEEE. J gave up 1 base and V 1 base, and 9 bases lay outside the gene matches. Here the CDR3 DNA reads TGTGCCAGCAGCTTGCCTGGGACAGGTAAAAAGAACACTGAAGCTTTCTTT. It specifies CASSLPGTGKKNTEAFF.

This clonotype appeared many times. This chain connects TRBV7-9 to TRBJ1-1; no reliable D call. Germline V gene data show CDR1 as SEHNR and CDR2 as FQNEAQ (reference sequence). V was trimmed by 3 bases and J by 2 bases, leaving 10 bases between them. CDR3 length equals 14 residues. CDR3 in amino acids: CASSLTFYNTEAFF. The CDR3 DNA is TGTGCCAGCAGCTTGACCTTTTACAACACTGAAGCTTTCTTT.

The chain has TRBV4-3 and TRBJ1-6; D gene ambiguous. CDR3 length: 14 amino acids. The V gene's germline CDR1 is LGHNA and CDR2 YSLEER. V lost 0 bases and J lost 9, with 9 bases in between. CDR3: CASSQDTSGSPLHF. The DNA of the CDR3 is TGCGCCAGCAGCCAAGACACGTCAGGTTCACCCCTCCACTTT.

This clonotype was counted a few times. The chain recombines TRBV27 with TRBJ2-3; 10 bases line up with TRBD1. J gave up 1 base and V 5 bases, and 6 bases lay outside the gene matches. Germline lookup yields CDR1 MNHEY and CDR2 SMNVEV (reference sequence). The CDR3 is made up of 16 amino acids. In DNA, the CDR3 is TGTGCCAGCAGTCTACGGGACAGGGGAGGCACAGATACGCAGTATTTT. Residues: CASSLRDRGGTDTQYF.

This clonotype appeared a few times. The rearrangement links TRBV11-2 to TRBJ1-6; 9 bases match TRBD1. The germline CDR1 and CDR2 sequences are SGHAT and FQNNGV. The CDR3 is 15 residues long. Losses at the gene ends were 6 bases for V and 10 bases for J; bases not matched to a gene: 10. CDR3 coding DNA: TGTGCCAGCAGGTTTTCCGGGACAGGGTGGTCACCCCTCCACTTT. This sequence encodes CASRFSGTGWSPLHF.

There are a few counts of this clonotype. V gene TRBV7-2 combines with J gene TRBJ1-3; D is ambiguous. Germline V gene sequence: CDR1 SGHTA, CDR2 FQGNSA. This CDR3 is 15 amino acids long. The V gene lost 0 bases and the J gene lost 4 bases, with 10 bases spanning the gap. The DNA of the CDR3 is TGTGCCAGCAGCTTAGCTCTCGGGCCCGGAAACACCATATATTTT. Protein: CASSLALGPGNTIYF.

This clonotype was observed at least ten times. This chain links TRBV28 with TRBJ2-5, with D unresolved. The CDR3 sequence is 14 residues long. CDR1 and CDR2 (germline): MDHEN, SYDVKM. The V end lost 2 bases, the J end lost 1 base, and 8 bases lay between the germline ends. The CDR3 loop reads CASSLGAGQETQYF. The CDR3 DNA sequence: TGTGCCAGCAGTTTAGGTGCTGGCCAAGAGACCCAGTACTTC.

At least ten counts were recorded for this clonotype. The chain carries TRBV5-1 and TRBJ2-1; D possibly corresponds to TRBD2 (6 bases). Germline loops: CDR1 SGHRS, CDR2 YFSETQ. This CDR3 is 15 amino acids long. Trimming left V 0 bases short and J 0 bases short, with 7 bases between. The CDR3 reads CASSLAGVSYNEQFF. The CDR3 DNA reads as TGCGCCAGCAGCTTGGCGGGGGTCTCCTACAATGAGCAGTTCTTC.

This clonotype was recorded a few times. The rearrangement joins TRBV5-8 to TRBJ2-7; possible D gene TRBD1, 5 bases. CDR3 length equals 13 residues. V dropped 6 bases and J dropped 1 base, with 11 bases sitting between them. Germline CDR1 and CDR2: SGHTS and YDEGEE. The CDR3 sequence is CASTKGPSYEQYV. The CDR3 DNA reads TGTGCCAGCACCAAGGGGCCTTCCTACGAGCAGTACGTC.

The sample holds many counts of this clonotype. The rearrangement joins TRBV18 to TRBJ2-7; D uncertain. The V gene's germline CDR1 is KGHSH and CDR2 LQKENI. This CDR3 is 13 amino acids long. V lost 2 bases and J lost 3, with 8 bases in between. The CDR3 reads CASSPGSSYEQYV. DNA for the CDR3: TGTGCCAGCTCACCAGGCAGTAGCTACGAGCAGTACGTC.

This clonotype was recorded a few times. In DNA, the CDR3 is TGTGCTAGTGCCTGGGTTGGGACGGGACCCCCTTTTGATGAAAAACTGTTTTTT. Its protein is CASAWVGTGPPFDEKLFF. This chain joins TRBV12-5 and TRBJ1-4, with D possibly being TRBD1 (5 bases). Germline V lookup: CDR1 LGHNT, CDR2 FRNRAP. Trimming removed 7 bases at V and 6 bases at J, with 27 bases between. The CDR3 consists of 18 residues.

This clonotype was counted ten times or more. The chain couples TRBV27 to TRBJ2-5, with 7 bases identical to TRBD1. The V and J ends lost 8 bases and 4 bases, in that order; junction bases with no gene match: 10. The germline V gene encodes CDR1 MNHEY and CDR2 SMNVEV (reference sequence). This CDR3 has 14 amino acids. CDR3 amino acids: CASRDSKGGETQYF. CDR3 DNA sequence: TGTGCCAGCCGGGACAGTAAAGGAGGAGAGACCCAGTACTTC.

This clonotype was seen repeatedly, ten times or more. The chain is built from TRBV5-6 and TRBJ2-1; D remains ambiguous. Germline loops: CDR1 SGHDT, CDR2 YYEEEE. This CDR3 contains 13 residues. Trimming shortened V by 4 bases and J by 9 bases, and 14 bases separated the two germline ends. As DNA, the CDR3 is TGTGCCAGCAGCCCTCAGGTGGCCGGTGAGCAGTTCTTC. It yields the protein CASSPQVAGEQFF.